This is a list of T cell receptor beta chains from one sample in a study of patients and donors after allogeneic stem cell transplantation. TCRdb used MiXCR to reprocess the RT-PCR reads, holding one entry per CDR3 protein. The sample holds approximately 430,000 distinct CDR3 sequences, 15% to 20% seen once. Specimen: blood, either unsorted or a sorted T cell fraction (not recorded which). The receptors originated from a human donor who was either an allogeneic HSCT recipient or a stem cell or donor lymphocyte infusion donor (not recorded which). It is not recorded whose cells these are; they may come from a transplant donor. Each CDR3 is given with its conserved first and last residue. A D gene is named only where the DNA matches it firmly. The size entry is marked missing in some rows and otherwise reads once, few, many or a size class.

D,J,size,V,DNA,CDR3
TRBD1,TRBJ1-2,NA,TRBV7-9,TGTGCCAGCAGCGATTCCGCAGGGGGCTTCTATGGCTACACCTTC,CASSDSAGGFYGYTF
TRBD1,TRBJ2-7,NA,TRBV7-9,TGTGCCAGCAGCAACAGACAGGGCGCCGCGGAGCAGTACTTC,CASSNRQGAAEQYF
NA,TRBJ2-7,few,TRBV27,TGTGCCAGCAGCTTTCAGGGGTGGGTCGAGCAGTACTTC,CASSFQGWVEQYF
NA,TRBJ2-1,few,TRBV11-2,TGTGCCAGCAGCTTAGCCCCAGGGCGGCGTGAGCAGTTCTTC,CASSLAPGRREQFF
TRBD2,TRBJ2-2,few,TRBV11-3,TGTGCCAGCAGCCCCTTCGTCAGCGGGGGGCGTACCGGGGAGCTGTTTTTT,CASSPFVSGGRTGELFF
TRBD2,TRBJ2-7,NA,TRBV5-1,TGCGCCAGCAGCCCGGGCGGGAGGGGGAAGTACGAGCAGTACTTC,CASSPGGRGKYEQYF
TRBD2,TRBJ2-3,NA,TRBV12-3/TRBV12-4,TGTGCCAGCAGTTTTAGCGCCGGGAGGGCTCCGGTAGATACGCAGTATTTT,CASSFSAGRAPVDTQYF
NA,TRBJ2-7,few,TRBV12-3/TRBV12-4,TGTGCCAGCACTATAGGGGGTTTGCGGGGCGACTCCTACGAGCAGTACTTC,CASTIGGLRGDSYEQYF
NA,TRBJ2-7,NA,TRBV12-5,TGTGCTAGTGGCAAACTCGGGGGCCGGCGGGAGCAGTACTTC,CASGKLGGRREQYF
TRBD2,TRBJ2-1,NA,TRBV3-1,TGTGCCAGCAGCCGAGGTACGACTAGCGGGAGGGTACATGAGCAGTTCTTC,CASSRGTTSGRVHEQFF
TRBD1,TRBJ1-6,NA,TRBV4-1,TGCGCCAGCAGCCAACTTCAGGGGGGGGTGAATAATTCACCCCTCCACTTT,CASSQLQGGVNNSPLHF
NA,TRBJ2-7,NA,TRBV7-2,TGTGCCAGCAGGTTTGGCGGCTACGAGCAGTACTTC,CASRFGGYEQYF
TRBD2,TRBJ2-1,few,TRBV20-1,TGCAGTGCTTCCAGCGGGAGAGTCAATGAGCAGTTCTTC,CSASSGRVNEQFF
TRBD2,TRBJ2-1,NA,TRBV24-1,TGTGCCACCAGTGATTCCGGGACTAGCGGGGGATATCTTGAGCAGTTCTTC,CATSDSGTSGGYLEQFF
NA,TRBJ1-2,NA,TRBV6-6,TGTGCCAGCAGCGCAGGGTGGAACTATGGCTACACCTTC,CASSAGWNYGYTF
NA,TRBJ1-3,few,TRBV11-2,TGTGCCAGCGGGGCTGGGGCCTCTGGAAACACCATATATTTT,CASGAGASGNTIYF
NA,TRBJ2-2,few,TRBV5-1,TGCGCCAGCAAGCCGCCACCCGGGGAGCTGTTTTTT,CASKPPPGELFF
NA,TRBJ2-1,few,TRBV20-1,TGCAGTGCTAGATACGGAACCTACAATGAGCAGTTCTTC,CSARYGTYNEQFF
NA,TRBJ2-5,NA,TRBV18,TGTGCCAGCTCACCGTTTAGGGGCCAAGAGACCCAGTACTTC,CASSPFRGQETQYF
NA,TRBJ2-5,few,TRBV6-5,TGTGCCAGCAGTTACTCTGTGCTAACGAGATACCAAGAGACCCAGTACTTC,CASSYSVLTRYQETQYF
NA,TRBJ2-4,many,TRBV28,TGTGCCAGCAGTAAGGGTGGAAGAAAGGCCAAAAACATTCAGTACTTC,CASSKGGRKAKNIQYF
NA,TRBJ2-3,many,TRBV7-3,TGTGCCAGCAGCTTAAACGGCAGGGCGGTAGATACGCAGTATTTT,CASSLNGRAVDTQYF
TRBD1,TRBJ1-5,NA,TRBV28,TGTGCCAGCAGTCTACACTCCGGGACAGGGAATCAGCCCCAGCATTTT,CASSLHSGTGNQPQHF
TRBD2,TRBJ2-1,NA,TRBV9,TGTGCCAGCAGCGTAGGGGTAGCGGGAGGGCCGAGCTCCTACAATGAGCAGTTCTTC,CASSVGVAGGPSSYNEQFF